This TCR beta chain emerged from a study of T cells in Graves' hyperthyroidism and ophthalmopathy. The CDR3 has 14 amino acids. Every diagnosis used clinical symptoms, serum thyroxine and TRAb, thyroid ultrasound and orbital computed tomography. More than 9.5 ml fresh peripheral blood yielded the PBMCs. Broader study findings: Among clonotypes expanded in thyroid above 0.001, most were also found in blood. The model predicted ophthalmopathy a median approximately six months before onset.

RNA transcripts were the template for amplifying TCR beta CDR3 regions. TCR CDR3 regions were first amplified by RT-PCR with HTBI primers. One entry per CDR3 protein, called by TCRdb with MiXCR from the multiplex PCR reads. The sample records some 560,000 distinct CDR3 sequences, approximately 14% being singletons. Regarding this clonotype: As yet, its antigen is unknown. Mismatch with germline at one junction end may stem from a read error.

The rearrangement links TRBV12-3 or TRBV12-4 to TRBJ2-3; either TRBD1 or TRBD2 may supply D (5 bases each). The receptor comes from a woman aged 25 to 39 with Graves' hyperthyroidism. The sequenced sample consisted of blood. The CDR3, as DNA: TGTGCCAGCAGTTTGCGGAGGAGCACAGGTACGCAGTATTTT. It specifies CASSLRRSTGTQYF.